This passage covers 28 T cell receptor beta chains from one sample sequenced in a study of long-term antiretroviral therapy in people with HIV (dated by TCRdb to between 2021 and 2024). The immunoSEQ hsTCRB v3.0 assay was used at survey level resolution for TRB variable region sequencing. TCRdb obtained this table from immuneACCESS and retained in-frame rearrangements with V and J assigned. These tables miss some clones; where compared with another copy, unresolved V genes account for less than half of the shortfall, and the remainder is unexplained. The sample has 35,000 to 45,000 clones on record, 75% to 90% of them singletons. The ten most abundant clones make up roughly 5.2% of the sample. The input for sequencing was unsorted PBMCs, taken 3.4 years after starting antiretroviral therapy. These TCRs come from a man aged 25-45 years with HIV.

Only one count was recorded for this clone. The V and J genes are TRBV19 and TRBJ1-2, with D possibly matching TRBD1 (5 bases). From germline, CDR1 is LNHDA and CDR2 SQIVND (reference sequence). The CDR3 spans 14 residues. V was shortened by 7 bases and J by 3 bases, with 15 bases between the two germline ends. CDR3 nucleotides: TGTGCCAGTACCAAGCCAGGGTCCTACTATGGCTACACCTTC. Its protein is CASTKPGSYYGYTF.

The chain employs TRBV6-6 and TRBJ2-5, with no clear D. The CDR3 consists of 11 residues. Trimming stripped 5 bases from V and 3 bases from J, with 4 bases between. Germline CDR1 reads MNHNY; CDR2 reads SVGAGI (reference sequence). The CDR3 sequence is CASSREETQYF. The DNA of the CDR3 is TGTGCCAGCAGTAGGGAAGAGACCCAGTACTTC.

The chain is built from TRBV7-3 and TRBJ2-1, with D uncertain. The CDR3 consists of 15 residues. The germline V gene has CDR1 SGHTA and CDR2 FQGTGA. The ends were cut back, 0 bases at V and 0 bases at J, with 6 bases in the middle. The CDR3 sequence: CASSLTASSYNEQFF. The CDR3 DNA reads as TGTGCCAGCAGCTTAACCGCGAGCTCCTACAATGAGCAGTTCTTC.

This clone has just one count. The chain has TRBV27 and TRBJ2-5; weak D call: TRBD2 (5 bases). CDR3 length equals 14 residues. Between the trimmed V and J ends, which lost 5 bases and 3 bases, there was a span of 13 bases. Germline CDR1 and CDR2: MNHEY and SMNVEV (reference sequence). The DNA of the CDR3 is TGTGCCAGCAGTAAACTAGTGGCGAAAGAGACCCAGTACTTC. Translated, it gives CASSKLVAKETQYF.

This sequence joins TRBV5-5 and TRBJ2-1; the D gene could be TRBD1 or TRBD2 (5 bases each). This CDR3 contains 13 residues. Germline assignment: CDR1 SGHKS and CDR2 YYEKEE (reference sequence). V was clipped by 4 bases and J by 4 bases, with 9 bases between them. For the CDR3, the DNA is TGTGCCAGCAGCGGGGGTCGGTACAATGAGCAGTTCTTC. It encodes CASSGGRYNEQFF.

The chain carries TRBV7-9 and TRBJ2-7; 8 bases line up with TRBD2. V shed 4 bases, J shed 9 bases, and the junction held 17 bases outside the gene matches. CDR1 SEHNR and CDR2 FQNEAQ come from the germline V gene (reference sequence). The CDR3 sequence is 16 residues long. This CDR3 is CASSSNRRRGVTLQYF. CDR3 DNA: TGTGCCAGCAGCTCAAATAGACGGCGGGGGGTTACGTTGCAGTACTTC.

The CDR3 DNA sequence: TGTGCCAGCAGCTTGGCAGCAGGACCTAGCTCCTACAATGAGCAGTTCTTC. Translated, it gives CASSLAAGPSSYNEQFF. The chain carries TRBV5-6 and TRBJ2-1; no clear D. Trimming pared 0 bases from V and 0 bases from J, leaving 13 bases between. Germline V gene lookup returns CDR1 SGHDT and CDR2 YYEEEE. The CDR3 length is 17 residues.

The chain uses TRBV9 and TRBJ2-2; TRBD2 aligns across 8 bases. CDR3 length: 18 amino acids. V lost 2 bases, J lost 2 bases, and 11 bases stayed unmatched. Germline V gene lookup returns CDR1 SGDLS and CDR2 YYNGEE. CDR3 bases: TGTGCCAGCAGCGTCTCCGGGGGGGGGCAGACCAACACCGGGGAGCTGTTTTTT. Its protein product is CASSVSGGGQTNTGELFF.

The rearrangement uses TRBV9 and TRBJ1-5; TRBD1 is a possible D gene (6 bases). CDR1 is SGDLS, CDR2 YYNGEE, per germline. Between the trimmed V and J ends, which lost 4 bases and 4 bases, there was a span of 15 bases. This CDR3 comprises 15 residues. CDR3 nucleotide sequence: TGTGCCAGCAGCTCATCGACAGGCTCAAATCAGCCCCAGCATTTT. As protein: CASSSSTGSNQPQHF.

The chain uses TRBV7-9 and TRBJ2-7, with D possibly TRBD1 on 5 matching bases. V lost 1 base and J lost 2, with 12 bases in between. The CDR3 spans 15 residues. CDR1 SEHNR and CDR2 FQNEAQ come from the germline V gene (reference sequence). CDR3 in amino acids: CASSLGAGMTYEQYF. The CDR3 DNA is TGTGCCAGCAGCTTAGGGGCAGGGATGACCTACGAGCAGTACTTC.

The gene calls are TRBV11-2 and TRBJ2-1; possible D gene TRBD2, 7 bases. This CDR3 region has 15 residues. Germline CDR1 reads SGHAT; CDR2 reads FQNNGV. V was clipped by 6 bases and J by 2 bases, with 14 bases between them. The CDR3 sequence is CASRKGGITYNEQFF. The CDR3 DNA follows: TGTGCCAGCAGAAAGGGGGGGATCACCTACAATGAGCAGTTCTTC.

The chain links TRBV14 to TRBJ2-3, with 7 bases that match TRBD2. V trimming: 4 bases; J trimming: 2 bases; junction bases outside the gene matches: 6. Germline lookup yields CDR1 SGHDN and CDR2 FVKESK. The CDR3 is 15 residues long. CDR3 DNA: TGTGCCAGCAGCCCGGGGGACTACCCCACAGATACGCAGTATTTT. It yields the protein CASSPGDYPTDTQYF.

This chain joins TRBV5-6 and TRBJ1-4, with D possibly TRBD1 on 6 matching bases. V shed 4 bases and J shed 7 bases, with 14 bases lying between them. CDR1 and CDR2 (germline): SGHDT, YYEEEE. The CDR3 has 14 residues. CDR3 in amino acids: CASSPGTPGEKLFF. The DNA of the CDR3 is TGTGCCAGCAGCCCCGGGACACCGGGTGAAAAACTGTTTTTT.

This clone was seen a few times. The chain joins TRBV7-9 to TRBJ2-7; a possible D gene is TRBD2 (5 bases). Germline-derived CDR1 and CDR2 are SEHNR and FQNEAQ (reference sequence). The CDR3 is made up of 14 amino acids. The V end was cut by 6 bases, the J end by 2 bases, with 14 bases between. This CDR3 is CASSFGEQAYEQYF. The CDR3 DNA is TGTGCCAGCAGTTTCGGGGAGCAGGCCTACGAGCAGTACTTC.

This chain links TRBV5-6 with TRBJ2-3; weak D call: TRBD2 (6 bases). The CDR3 is 14 amino acids. Germline CDR1 is SGHDT and CDR2 is YYEEEE. V lost 2 bases and J 3 bases, leaving 10 bases between the germline ends. The CDR3 DNA reads as TGTGCCAGCAGCTTTGGGGGAGGAACAGATACGCAGTATTTT. Translation: CASSFGGGTDTQYF. The full variable domain, in which reference TRBV5-6 and TRBJ2-3 provide the parts outside the CDR3, is DAGVTQSPTHLIKTRGQQVTLRCSPKSGHDTVSWYQQALGQGPQFIFQYYEEEERQRGNFPDRFSGHQFPNYSSELNVNALLLGDSALYLCASSFGGGTDTQYFGPGTRLTVL.

V gene TRBV28 combines with J gene TRBJ2-7; D unclear. Between the trimmed V and J ends, which lost 3 bases and 3 bases, there was a span of 12 bases. Germline lookup yields CDR1 MDHEN and CDR2 SYDVKM. The CDR3 length is 14 residues. Here the CDR3 DNA reads TGTGCCAGCAGTTTCCGGGCAGGATACTACGAGCAGTACTTC. This codes for CASSFRAGYYEQYF.

The V call is TRBV29-1, the J call TRBJ2-7; 8 bases are a match to TRBD2. J was trimmed by 7 bases and V by 4 bases; bases with no gene match: 18. CDR3 length: 16 residues. Germline CDR1 reads SQVTM; CDR2 reads ANQGSEA. The CDR3: CSVVDGLGGRRKEQYF. CDR3 sequence (DNA): TGCAGCGTTGTGGATGGGTTGGGCGGGAGGAGGAAAGAGCAGTACTTC.

There are a few counts of this clone. The chain employs TRBV27 and TRBJ1-3; D is possibly TRBD1 (5 bases). The CDR3 contains 14 residues. V was shortened by 8 bases and J by 1 base, with 12 bases between the two germline ends. Germline V lookup: CDR1 MNHEY, CDR2 SMNVEV (reference sequence). The CDR3 reads CASASGLSGNTIYF. The CDR3 DNA sequence: TGTGCCAGCGCCTCGGGGCTTTCTGGAAACACCATATATTTT.

V gene TRBV15 combines with J gene TRBJ2-5, with 8 bases that match TRBD1. In germline, CDR1 is LNHNV, CDR2 YYDKDF (reference sequence). There are 15 residues in the CDR3. The V and J ends lost 1 base and 5 bases, in that order; junction bases with no gene match: 6. CDR3 in amino acids: CATSRGTGMAETQYF. CDR3 coding DNA: TGTGCCACCAGCAGAGGGACAGGGATGGCGGAGACCCAGTACTTC.

The CDR3 spells CASSSLTGSGPQHF. In DNA, the CDR3 is TGTGCCAGCAGTTCCTTAACGGGGTCCGGGCCCCAGCATTTT. V usage is TRBV28 and J usage is TRBJ1-5; D gene ambiguous. V lost 4 bases and J 9 bases, leaving 16 bases between the germline ends. This CDR3 contains 14 residues. Germline CDR1 MDHEN, CDR2 SYDVKM.

This chain links TRBV5-4 with TRBJ1-1; 11 nucleotides align to TRBD1. Germline trimming cut 3 bases from V and 2 bases from J; bases unmatched to any gene: 12. Germline V CDR1 and CDR2: SGHNT, YYREEE (reference sequence). This CDR3 spans 18 amino acids. CDR3 sequence reads: CASSYPGTGGSLNTEAFF. The CDR3 DNA sequence: TGTGCCAGCAGCTACCCCGGGACAGGGGGATCTCTTAACACTGAAGCTTTCTTT.

This chain links TRBV7-2 with TRBJ1-1; D gene ambiguous. Germline values: CDR1 SGHTA, CDR2 FQGNSA. Trimming took 4 bases from V and 10 from J, leaving 19 bases between them. The CDR3 length is 14 residues. The DNA for the CDR3 is TGTGCCAGCAGCTCGATAACCCGAACAAGCGGAGCTTTCTTT. Encoded protein: CASSSITRTSGAFF. The full variable domain, its missing parts supplied by reference TRBV7-2 and TRBJ1-1, is GAGVSQSPSNKVTEKGKDVELRCDPISGHTALYWYRQSLGQGLEFLIYFQGNSAPDKSGLPSDRFSAERTGGSVSTLTIQRTQQEDSAVYLCASSSITRTSGAFFGQGTRLTVV.

CDR3 in amino acids: CASIGQETQYF. The CDR3 bases are TGTGCCAGCATCGGGCAAGAGACCCAGTACTTC. The rearrangement joins TRBV28 to TRBJ2-5, with no clear D. The V end lost 7 bases, the J end lost 2 bases, and 5 bases lay between the germline ends. The CDR3 contains 11 residues. The germline CDR1 and CDR2 sequences are MDHEN and SYDVKM.

The V gene is TRBV19, the J gene TRBJ1-1; perhaps TRBD1 as D (5 bases). This CDR3 comprises 13 residues. The V gene lost 8 bases and the J gene lost 3 bases, with 13 bases spanning the gap. Germline CDR1 and CDR2: LNHDA and SQIVND (reference sequence). The CDR3 nucleotides read TGTGCCAGTTCAGACAGCAGATACACTGAAGCTTTCTTT. Its translation: CASSDSRYTEAFF.

The J gene is TRBJ2-1, the V gene TRBV28; 10 bases are shared with TRBD1. Trimming at V came to 2 bases and at J to 4 bases, leaving 5 bases not matched to a gene. Per germline, CDR1 MDHEN and CDR2 SYDVKM. The CDR3 extends over 16 amino acids. This CDR3 reads CASSLGGGQGYNEQFF. CDR3 nucleotides: TGTGCCAGCAGTTTAGGGGGGGGACAGGGGTACAATGAGCAGTTCTTC.

J is TRBJ2-1 and V is TRBV5-1; 7 nucleotides line up with TRBD2. The CDR3 length is 15 residues. Germline CDR1 SGHRS, CDR2 YFSETQ. J gave up 7 bases and V 0 bases, and 7 bases lay outside the gene matches. The CDR3 coding sequence is TGCGCCAGCAGCTTGGGAGGGAGGGCCATAAATGAGCAGTTCTTC. It is translated as CASSLGGRAINEQFF.

The chain recombines TRBV11-2 with TRBJ1-1; 7 bases line up with TRBD1. The V and J ends lost 4 bases and 4 bases, in that order; junction bases with no gene match: 9. There are 15 residues in the CDR3. The germline V gene has CDR1 SGHAT and CDR2 FQNNGV. CDR3: CASSSGGGLGTEAFF. The CDR3 DNA is TGTGCCAGCAGCTCAGGGGGGGGGCTTGGCACTGAAGCTTTCTTT.

The chain has TRBV7-9 and TRBJ2-5; possible D gene TRBD1, 6 bases. The CDR3 is 13 residues long. Trimming shortened V by 3 bases and J by 2 bases, and 7 bases separated the two germline ends. Germline-derived CDR1 and CDR2 are SEHNR and FQNEAQ (reference sequence). The CDR3 spells CASSFGTQETQYF. The CDR3 nucleotides are TGTGCCAGCAGCTTTGGGACACAAGAGACCCAGTACTTC. Supplemented by reference TRBV7-9 and TRBJ2-5, the full variable domain reads DTGVSQNPRHKITKRGQNVTFRCDPISEHNRLYWYRQTLGQGPEFLTYFQNEAQLEKSRLLSDRFSAERPKGSFSTLEIQRTEQGDSAMYLCASSFGTQETQYFGPGTRLLVL.